A selection of T cell receptor beta chains follows, all from one sample in a study of beta chain features in type 1 diabetes. Clones were read by immunoSEQ multiplex PCR, and TCRdb kept only the in-frame ones, dropping some. There are about 140,000 clones in the sample; roughly 10% occur only once, and 0.55% to 0.75% lies in the top ten. Sequenced: central memory CD4+ T cells from blood. The receptors come from a woman aged 40 to 50 in good health. The CDR3 runs from the conserved cysteine through the conserved F or W. The D gene is left open where the match is weak. Clone size is not always given. Where it is, it says once, few, many or a class for expanded clones.

d_call	clone_size	v_call	j_call	cdr3_nt	cdr3_aa
-	-	TRBV7-9	TRBJ1-4	TGTTCCAGCCAGAAGGTACCCTCGGGGGAAAAACTGTTTTTT	CSSQKVPSGEKLFF
TRBD1	-	TRBV27	TRBJ1-2	TGTGCCAGCAGTGCGCCGGGACAGGGGAGTCGAGGCTACACCTTC	CASSAPGQGSRGYTF
TRBD1	-	TRBV4-3	TRBJ2-1	TGCGCCAGCAGCCTGGGACAGGGAGACAATGAGCAGTTCTTC	CASSLGQGDNEQFF
TRBD1	-	TRBV9	TRBJ1-2	TGTGCCAGCAGCGTAGGACAGGGAAACTATGGCTACACCTTC	CASSVGQGNYGYTF
-	-	TRBV7-6	TRBJ2-5	TGTGCCAGCAGCTTAGTTATGAGTGGAGGGGAGACCCAGTACTTC	CASSLVMSGGETQYF
-	-	TRBV19	TRBJ2-7	TGTGCCAGTAGTCGGGATCTTCTCGGGGAGCAGTACTTC	CASSRDLLGEQYF
-	few	TRBV11-2	TRBJ2-5	TGTGCCAGCAGCTTAATTAACCTGAGCGGGCAAGAGACCCAGTACTTC	CASSLINLSGQETQYF
-	-	TRBV10-3	TRBJ2-3	TGTGCCATCAGTGAGCGGGTCCACACAGATACGCAGTATTTT	CAISERVHTDTQYF
-	few	TRBV7-2	TRBJ1-2	TGTGCCAGCAGCTTAGCGGGGCTCTATGGCTACACCTTC	CASSLAGLYGYTF
-	few	TRBV6-5	TRBJ1-5	TGTGCCAGCAGGTCCGTCCCAGCCTCAGGACAGCCCCAGCATTTT	CASRSVPASGQPQHF
-	few	TRBV7-2	TRBJ2-4	TGTGCCAGCAGCTTAGACAGGGTTGGGGCCAAAAACATTCAGTACTTC	CASSLDRVGAKNIQYF